This entry lists 9 T cell receptor beta chains sequenced from one sample in a study of shared clonotypes between healthy human individuals. Measured with immunoSEQ multiplex PCR; TCRdb has only the in-frame clones, and not every one. The repertoire holds about 1 million clones, roughly 70% seen once, with approximately 1.5% in the top ten. The sequenced material came from memory CD4+ T cells sorted from blood. Subset specified: CD45RA-negative fraction. The receptors originated from a man between 18 and 35 years old in good health.

The V gene is TRBV5-4, the J gene TRBJ2-5, with a weak D call TRBD1 (6 bases). This CDR3 is built from 17 residues. The V end was cut by 0 bases, the J end by 2 bases, with 17 bases between. The V gene's germline CDR1 is SGHNT and CDR2 YYREEE (reference sequence). CDR3 sequence reads: CASSLAMGVGAQETQYF. CDR3 sequence (DNA): TGTGCCAGCAGCTTGGCCATGGGGGTGGGGGCACAAGAGACCCAGTACTTC.

The table lists this clone with a count of one. The chain combines TRBV4-3 with TRBJ2-2; the match to TRBD2 covers 10 bases. Germline CDR1 LGHNA, CDR2 YSLEER. The CDR3 covers 16 residues. V trimming: 1 base; J trimming: 4 bases; junction bases outside the gene matches: 3. The CDR3 nucleotides are TGCGCCAGCAGCCAAGTCCCTAGCGGGAGCACCGGGGAGCTGTTTTTT. This translates into CASSQVPSGSTGELFF.

The chain combines TRBV7-2 with TRBJ2-4, with TRBD1 matching 8 bases. Trimming took 4 bases from V and 5 from J; bases not matched to a gene: 10. The V gene's germline CDR1 is SGHTA and CDR2 FQGNSA. The CDR3 loop spans 16 amino acids. CDR3 coding DNA: TGTGCCAGCAGCTCCTCGGGTGGACAGGGCCAAAACATTCAGTACTTC. Protein: CASSSSGGQGQNIQYF.

This chain joins TRBV2 and TRBJ2-5; the D is unclear. The V gene lost 8 bases and the J gene lost 0 bases, with 10 bases spanning the gap. CDR1 is SNHLY, CDR2 FYNNEI, per germline. The CDR3 loop spans 13 amino acids. The CDR3 spells CASDRNNQETQYF. The CDR3 region has the DNA TGTGCCAGCGATCGGAACAACCAAGAGACCCAGTACTTC.

The chain employs TRBV10-2 and TRBJ2-4; D gene uncertain. The germline V gene has CDR1 WSHSY and CDR2 SAAADI. The CDR3 extends over 11 amino acids. Trimming removed 3 bases from V and 11 bases from J, with 8 bases in between. In DNA form, the CDR3 reads TGCGCCAGCAGTGACCGCATAGTTCAGTACTTC. It is translated as CASSDRIVQYF.

This clone came up a few times. This chain links TRBV13 with TRBJ1-5; D gene unclear. CDR3 length: 12 residues. CDR1 is PRHDT, CDR2 FYEKMQ, per germline (reference sequence). With 3 bases removed from V and 2 bases from J, the gap between germline ends came to 2 bases. The CDR3 sequence: CASSFGNQPQHF. In DNA form, the CDR3 reads TGTGCCAGCAGCTTTGGCAATCAGCCCCAGCATTTT.

This clone was counted a single time. The V call is TRBV19, the J call TRBJ1-6, with 9 bases matching TRBD1. This CDR3 has 14 residues. The J segment lost 10 bases and the V segment lost 3 bases, leaving 4 bases of the junction unmatched. Germline V gene data show CDR1 as LNHDA and CDR2 as SQIVND (reference sequence). CDR3 bases: TGTGCCAGTAGTATGCGACAGGGGGAGTCACCCCTCCACTTT. Its translation is CASSMRQGESPLHF.

The chain links TRBV27 to TRBJ2-2; tentatively, D is TRBD1 or TRBD2 (5 bases each). Trimming pared 3 bases from V and 7 bases from J, leaving 9 bases between. The CDR3 runs 13 residues. Germline CDR1 MNHEY, CDR2 SMNVEV (reference sequence). The CDR3 nucleotides read TGTGCCAGCAGTTTCCTGGGGGACGGGGAGCTGTTTTTT. Translating gives CASSFLGDGELFF.

This clone was observed a few times. The chain is built from TRBV27 and TRBJ1-6; D possibly corresponds to TRBD1 (6 bases). Germline-derived CDR1 and CDR2 are MNHEY and SMNVEV (reference sequence). V was pared by 4 bases and J by 6 bases, with 19 bases between. The CDR3 loop spans 17 amino acids. CDR3 sequence reads: CASSSMTGQLGNSPLHF. The CDR3 DNA reads TGTGCCAGCAGTTCGATGACAGGCCAACTAGGTAATTCACCCCTCCACTTT.